This TCR beta chain was identified during a study of PD-1 blockade in mismatch repair-deficient tumors. The overall study: All were previously treated, progressing patients with around eleven mismatch repair-deficient cancer types. Findings and caveats of the study: Tumor-resident clones, often absent from pretreatment blood, expanded after pembrolizumab and then contracted.

Germline assignment: CDR1 MNHEY and CDR2 SVGAGI. With 4 bases clipped from V and 0 bases from J, the junction kept 6 bases outside the gene matches. CDR3 size: 15 residues. TCRs were sequenced from three patients responding to pembrolizumab. This clone was seen a handful of times. Antigen specificity is unknown. Assay: immunoSEQ multiplex PCR; the TCRdb copy retains only in-frame clones and omits some. The top ten hold about 2.7% of the sample, which has just over 25,000 clones, less than 85% seen once. The chain has TRBV6-5 and TRBJ2-7; 7 bases are shared with TRBD1. This receptor was taken from an adult with mismatch repair-deficient cancer. The sample here was PBMCs, taken before pembrolizumab treatment. The CDR3 DNA sequence: TGTGCCAGCAGTTCCCCCGGGACAGCCTCCTACGAGCAGTACTTC. Amino acids: CASSSPGTASYEQYF.